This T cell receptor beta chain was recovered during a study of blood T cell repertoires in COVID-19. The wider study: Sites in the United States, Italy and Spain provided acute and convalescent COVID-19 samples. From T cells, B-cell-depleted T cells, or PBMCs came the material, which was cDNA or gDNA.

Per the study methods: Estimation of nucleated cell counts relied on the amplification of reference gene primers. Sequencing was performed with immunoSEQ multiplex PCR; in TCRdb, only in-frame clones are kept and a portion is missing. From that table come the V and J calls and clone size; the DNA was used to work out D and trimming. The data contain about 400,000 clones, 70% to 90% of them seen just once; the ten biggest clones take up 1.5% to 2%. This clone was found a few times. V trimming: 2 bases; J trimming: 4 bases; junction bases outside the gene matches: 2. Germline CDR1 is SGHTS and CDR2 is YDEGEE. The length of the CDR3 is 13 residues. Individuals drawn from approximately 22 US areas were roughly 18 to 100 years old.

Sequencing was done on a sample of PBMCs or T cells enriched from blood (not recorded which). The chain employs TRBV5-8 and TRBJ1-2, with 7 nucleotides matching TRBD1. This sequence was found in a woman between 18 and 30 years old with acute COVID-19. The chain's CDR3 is CASSFPGGYGYTF. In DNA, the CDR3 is TGTGCCAGCAGCTTCCCAGGGGGCTATGGCTACACCTTC.